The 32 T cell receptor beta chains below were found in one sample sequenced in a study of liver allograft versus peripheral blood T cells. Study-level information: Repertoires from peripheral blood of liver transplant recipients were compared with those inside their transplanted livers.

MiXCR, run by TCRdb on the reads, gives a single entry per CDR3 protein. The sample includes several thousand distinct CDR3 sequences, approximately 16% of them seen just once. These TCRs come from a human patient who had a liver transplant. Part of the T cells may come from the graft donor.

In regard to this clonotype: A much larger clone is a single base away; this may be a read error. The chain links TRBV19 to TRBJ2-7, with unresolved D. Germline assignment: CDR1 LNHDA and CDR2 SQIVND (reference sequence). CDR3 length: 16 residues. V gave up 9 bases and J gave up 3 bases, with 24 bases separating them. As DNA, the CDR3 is TGTGCCAGCCGTAAAACAGATTTTCGTGATCTCTACGAGCAGTACTTC. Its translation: CASRKTDFRDLYEQYF.

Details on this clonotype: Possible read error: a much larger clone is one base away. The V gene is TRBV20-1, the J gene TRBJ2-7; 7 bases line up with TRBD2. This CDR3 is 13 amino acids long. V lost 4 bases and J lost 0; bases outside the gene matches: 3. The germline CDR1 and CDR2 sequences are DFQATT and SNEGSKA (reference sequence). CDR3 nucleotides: TGCAGTGCTATAGCGGGTTACTCCTACGAGCAGTACTTC. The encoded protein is CSAIAGYSYEQYF.

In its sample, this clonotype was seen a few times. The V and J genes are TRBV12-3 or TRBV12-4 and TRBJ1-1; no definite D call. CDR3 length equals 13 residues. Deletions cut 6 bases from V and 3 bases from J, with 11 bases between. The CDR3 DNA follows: TGTGCCAGCAGCCGCCACGGGGACACTGAAGCTTTCTTT. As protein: CASSRHGDTEAFF.

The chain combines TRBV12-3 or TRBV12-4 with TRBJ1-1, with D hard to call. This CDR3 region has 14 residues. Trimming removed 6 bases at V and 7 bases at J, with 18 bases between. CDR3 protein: CASSPTTANHEAFF. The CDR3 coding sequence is TGTGCCAGCAGCCCGACTACGGCTAACCATGAAGCTTTCTTT.

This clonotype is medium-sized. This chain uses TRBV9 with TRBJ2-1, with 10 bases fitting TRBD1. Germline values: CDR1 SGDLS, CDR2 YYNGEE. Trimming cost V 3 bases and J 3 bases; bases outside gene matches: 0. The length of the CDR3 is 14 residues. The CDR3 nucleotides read TGTGCCAGCAGCGGGACAGGGGGCTACAATGAGCAGTTCTTC. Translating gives CASSGTGGYNEQFF. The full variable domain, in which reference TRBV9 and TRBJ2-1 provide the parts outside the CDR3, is DSGVTQTPKHLITATGQRVTLRCSPRSGDLSVYWYQQSLDQGLQFLIQYYNGEERAKGNILERFSAQQFPDLHSELNLSSLELGDSALYFCASSGTGGYNEQFFGPGTRLTVL.

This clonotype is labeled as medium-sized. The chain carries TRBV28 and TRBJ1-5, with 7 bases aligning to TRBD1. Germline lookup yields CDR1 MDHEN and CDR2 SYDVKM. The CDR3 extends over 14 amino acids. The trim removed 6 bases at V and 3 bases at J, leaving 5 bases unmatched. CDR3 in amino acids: CASRPTGVNQPQHF. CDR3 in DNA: TGTGCCAGCAGACCTACAGGGGTCAATCAGCCCCAGCATTTT.

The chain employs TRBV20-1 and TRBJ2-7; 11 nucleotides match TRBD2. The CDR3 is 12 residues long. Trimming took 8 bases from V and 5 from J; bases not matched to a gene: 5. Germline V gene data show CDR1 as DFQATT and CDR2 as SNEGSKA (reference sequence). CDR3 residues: CSHSGRADEQYF. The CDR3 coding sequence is TGCAGTCATAGCGGGAGGGCGGACGAGCAGTACTTC.

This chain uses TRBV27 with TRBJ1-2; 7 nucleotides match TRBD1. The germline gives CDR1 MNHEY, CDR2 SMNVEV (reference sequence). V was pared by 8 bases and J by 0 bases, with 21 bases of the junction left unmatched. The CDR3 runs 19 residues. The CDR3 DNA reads TGTGCCAGCCGATCAGGGGGGGGGGGGCGCAGTAGGGCTAACTATGGCTACACCTTC. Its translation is CASRSGGGGRSRANYGYTF.

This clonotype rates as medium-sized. The CDR3, as DNA: TGTGCCAGCAGTTACCCCAGGGGGCAGGGAAATTCACCCCTCCACTTT. Translation gives CASSYPRGQGNSPLHF. This chain uses TRBV6-5 with TRBJ1-6; 8 bases agree with TRBD1. Germline CDR1 MNHEY, CDR2 SVGAGI. The ends lost 2 bases at V and 7 bases at J; junction bases unmatched: 7. CDR3 length equals 16 residues.

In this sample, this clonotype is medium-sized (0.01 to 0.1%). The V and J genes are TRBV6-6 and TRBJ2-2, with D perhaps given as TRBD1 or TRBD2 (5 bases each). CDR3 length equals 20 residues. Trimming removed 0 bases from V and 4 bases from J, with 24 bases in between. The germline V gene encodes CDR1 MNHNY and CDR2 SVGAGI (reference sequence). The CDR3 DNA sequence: TGTGCCAGCAGTTACTCCTTTTCCCCGGGGACCCGACGGAGCACCGGGGAGCTGTTTTTT. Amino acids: CASSYSFSPGTRRSTGELFF.

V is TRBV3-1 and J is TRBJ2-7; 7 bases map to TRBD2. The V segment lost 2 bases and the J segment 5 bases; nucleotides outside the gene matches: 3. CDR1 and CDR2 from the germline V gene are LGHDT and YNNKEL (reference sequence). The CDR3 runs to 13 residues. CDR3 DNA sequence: TGTGCCAGCAGCCAAACTAGCGCCCACGAGCAGTACTTC. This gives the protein CASSQTSAHEQYF.

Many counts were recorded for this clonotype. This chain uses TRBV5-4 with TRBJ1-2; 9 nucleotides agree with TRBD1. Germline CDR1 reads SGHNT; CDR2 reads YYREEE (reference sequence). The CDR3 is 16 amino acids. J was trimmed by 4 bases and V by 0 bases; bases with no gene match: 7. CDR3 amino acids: CASSLGAGTGIYGYTF. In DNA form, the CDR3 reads TGTGCCAGCAGCTTGGGGGCCGGGACAGGGATCTATGGCTACACCTTC.

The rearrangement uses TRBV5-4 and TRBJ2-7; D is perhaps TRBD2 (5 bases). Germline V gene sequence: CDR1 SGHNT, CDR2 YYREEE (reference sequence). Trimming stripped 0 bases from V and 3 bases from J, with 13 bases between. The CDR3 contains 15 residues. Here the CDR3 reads CASSLERGQSYEQYF. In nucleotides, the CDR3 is TGTGCCAGCAGCTTGGAGAGAGGGCAGAGCTACGAGCAGTACTTC.

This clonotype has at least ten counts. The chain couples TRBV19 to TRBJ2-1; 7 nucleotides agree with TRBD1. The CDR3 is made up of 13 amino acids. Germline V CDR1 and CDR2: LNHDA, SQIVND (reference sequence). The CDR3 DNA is TGTGTCCCCAGACAGGGAGCTTACAATGAGCAGTTCTTC. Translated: CVPRQGAYNEQFF.

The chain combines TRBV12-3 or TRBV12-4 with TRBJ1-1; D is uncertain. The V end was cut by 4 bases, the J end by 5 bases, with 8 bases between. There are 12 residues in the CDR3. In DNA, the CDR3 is TGTGCCAGCAGTTCCGGAGGAACTGAAGCTTTCTTT. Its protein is CASSSGGTEAFF.

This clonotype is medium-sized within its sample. The DNA of the CDR3 is TGTGCCACCAGTGACCCGTCAGGGGTAGCCGGGGAGCTGTTTTTT. This encodes CATSDPSGVAGELFF. The V call is TRBV24-1, the J call TRBJ2-2; D is possibly TRBD1 (6 bases). The germline V and J ends were trimmed by 4 bases and 6 bases, with 14 bases remaining between them. This CDR3 is 15 amino acids long. CDR1 and CDR2 from the germline V gene are KGHDR and SFDVKD.

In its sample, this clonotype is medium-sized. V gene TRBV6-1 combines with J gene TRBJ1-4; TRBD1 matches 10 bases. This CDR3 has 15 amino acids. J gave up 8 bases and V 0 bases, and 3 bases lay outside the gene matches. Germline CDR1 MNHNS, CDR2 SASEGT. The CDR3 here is CASSEARTGGEKLFF. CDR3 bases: TGTGCCAGCAGTGAAGCGCGGACAGGGGGGGAAAAACTGTTTTTT.

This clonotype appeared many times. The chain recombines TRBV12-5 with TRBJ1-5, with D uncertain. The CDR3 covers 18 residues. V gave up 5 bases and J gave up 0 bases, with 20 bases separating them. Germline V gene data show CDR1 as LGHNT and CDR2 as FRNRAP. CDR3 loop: CASGRRGFPTHSNQPQHF. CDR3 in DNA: TGTGCTAGTGGTCGACGTGGGTTCCCTACCCATAGCAATCAGCCCCAGCATTTT. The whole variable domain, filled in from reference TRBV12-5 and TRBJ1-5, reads DARVTQTPRHKVTEMGQEVTMRCQPILGHNTVFWYRQTMMQGLELLAYFRNRAPLDDSGMPKDRFSAEMPDATLATLKIQPSEPRDSAVYFCASGRRGFPTHSNQPQHFGDGTRLSIL.

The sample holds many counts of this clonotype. CDR3 protein: CSARGGPPGLQFF. In nucleotides, the CDR3 is TGCAGTGCTAGAGGCGGGCCCCCGGGACTGCAGTTCTTC. The rearrangement uses TRBV20-1 and TRBJ2-1; weak D call: TRBD2 (6 bases). Trimming removed 1 base at V and 12 bases at J, with 16 bases between. Germline assignment: CDR1 DFQATT and CDR2 SNEGSKA (reference sequence). This CDR3 region has 13 residues.

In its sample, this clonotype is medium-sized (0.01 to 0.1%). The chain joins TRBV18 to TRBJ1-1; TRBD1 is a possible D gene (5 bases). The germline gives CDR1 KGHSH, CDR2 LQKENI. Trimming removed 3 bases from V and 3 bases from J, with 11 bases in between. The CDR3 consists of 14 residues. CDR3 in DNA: TGTGCCAGCTCACCTCTGGGACGGGACACTGAAGCTTTCTTT. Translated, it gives CASSPLGRDTEAFF.

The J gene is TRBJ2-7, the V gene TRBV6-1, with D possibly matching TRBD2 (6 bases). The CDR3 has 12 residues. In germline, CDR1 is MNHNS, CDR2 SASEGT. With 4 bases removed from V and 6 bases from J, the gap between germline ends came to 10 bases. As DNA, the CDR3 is TGTGCCAGCAGTGCGACTAGTCGCGAGCAGTACTTC. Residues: CASSATSREQYF.

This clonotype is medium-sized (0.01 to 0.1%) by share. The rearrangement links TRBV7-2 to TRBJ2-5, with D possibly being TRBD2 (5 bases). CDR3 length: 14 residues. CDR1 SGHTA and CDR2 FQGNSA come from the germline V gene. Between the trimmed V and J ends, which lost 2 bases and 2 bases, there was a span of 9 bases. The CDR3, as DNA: TGTGCCAGCAGCTTAAGCGCGGGTCAAGAGACCCAGTACTTC. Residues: CASSLSAGQETQYF.

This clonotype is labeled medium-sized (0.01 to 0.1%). The CDR3 DNA reads as TGTGCCAGCAGTGCAGGGACAGGGGGAAACACCGGGGAGCTGTTTTTT. Its protein product is CASSAGTGGNTGELFF. The chain recombines TRBV6-1 with TRBJ2-2, with 11 bases identical to TRBD1. This CDR3 is 16 amino acids long. V shed 4 bases and J 2 bases; nucleotides not matched to a gene: 3. Germline V gene lookup returns CDR1 MNHNS and CDR2 SASEGT.

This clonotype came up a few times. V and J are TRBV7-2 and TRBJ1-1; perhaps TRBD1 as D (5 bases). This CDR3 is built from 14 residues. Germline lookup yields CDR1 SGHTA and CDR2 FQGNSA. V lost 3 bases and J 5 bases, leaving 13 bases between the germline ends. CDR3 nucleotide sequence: TGTGCCAGCAGCTTTAGTAGGGGAGGGACTGAAGCTTTCTTT. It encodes CASSFSRGGTEAFF.

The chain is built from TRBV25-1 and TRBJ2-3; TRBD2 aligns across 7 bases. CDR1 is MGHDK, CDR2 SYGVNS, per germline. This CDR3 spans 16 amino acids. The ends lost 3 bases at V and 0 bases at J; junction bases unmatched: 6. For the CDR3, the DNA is TGTGCCAGCAGTGAGGGGCTAGCGGCTAGCACAGATACGCAGTATTTT. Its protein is CASSEGLAASTDTQYF.

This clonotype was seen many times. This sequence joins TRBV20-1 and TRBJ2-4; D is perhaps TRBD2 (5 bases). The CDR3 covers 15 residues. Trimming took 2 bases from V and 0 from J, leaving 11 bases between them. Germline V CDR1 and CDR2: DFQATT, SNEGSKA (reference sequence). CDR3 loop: CSARLAHVAKNIQYF. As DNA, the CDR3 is TGCAGTGCTAGACTAGCTCATGTAGCCAAAAACATTCAGTACTTC.

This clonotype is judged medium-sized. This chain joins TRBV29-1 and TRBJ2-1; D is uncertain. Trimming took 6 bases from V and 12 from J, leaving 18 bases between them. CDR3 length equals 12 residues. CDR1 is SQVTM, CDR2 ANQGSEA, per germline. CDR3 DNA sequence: TGCAGCGTCGGACCCTCCATCGGTGCGCAGTTCTTC. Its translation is CSVGPSIGAQFF.

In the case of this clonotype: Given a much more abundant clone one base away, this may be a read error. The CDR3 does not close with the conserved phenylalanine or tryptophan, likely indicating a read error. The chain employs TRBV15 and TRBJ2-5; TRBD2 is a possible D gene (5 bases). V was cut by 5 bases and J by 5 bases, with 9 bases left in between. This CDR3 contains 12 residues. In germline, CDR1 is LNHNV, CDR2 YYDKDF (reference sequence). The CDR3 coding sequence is TGTGCCACCAGCGAACGAGGGGAGACCCAGTACTTA. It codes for CATSERGETQYL.

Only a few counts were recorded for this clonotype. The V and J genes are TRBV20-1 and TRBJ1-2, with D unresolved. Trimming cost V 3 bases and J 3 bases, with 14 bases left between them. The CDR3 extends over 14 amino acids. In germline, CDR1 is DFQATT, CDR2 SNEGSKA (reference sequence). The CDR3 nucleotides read TGCAGTGCTAGTGTCCCCTGGGTGGACTATGGCTACACCTTC. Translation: CSASVPWVDYGYTF.

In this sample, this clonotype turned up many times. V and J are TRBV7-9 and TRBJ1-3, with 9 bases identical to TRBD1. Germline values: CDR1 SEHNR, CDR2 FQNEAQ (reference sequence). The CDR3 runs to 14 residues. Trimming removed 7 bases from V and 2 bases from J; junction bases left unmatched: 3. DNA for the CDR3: TGTGCCAGCACCGGACAGGGGCCTGGAAACACCATATATTTT. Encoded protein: CASTGQGPGNTIYF.

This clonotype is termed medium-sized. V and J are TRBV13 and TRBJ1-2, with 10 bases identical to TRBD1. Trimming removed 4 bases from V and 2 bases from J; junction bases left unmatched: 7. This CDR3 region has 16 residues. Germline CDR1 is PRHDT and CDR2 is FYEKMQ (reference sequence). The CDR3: CASSSGTGDSNYGYTF. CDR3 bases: TGTGCCAGCAGCTCTGGGACAGGGGATTCCAACTATGGCTACACCTTC.

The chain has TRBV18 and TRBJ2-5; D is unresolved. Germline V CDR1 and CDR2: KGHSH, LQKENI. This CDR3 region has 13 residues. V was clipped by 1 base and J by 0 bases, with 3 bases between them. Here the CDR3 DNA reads TGTGCCAGCTCACCACTGTACCAAGAGACCCAGTACTTC. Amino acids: CASSPLYQETQYF.